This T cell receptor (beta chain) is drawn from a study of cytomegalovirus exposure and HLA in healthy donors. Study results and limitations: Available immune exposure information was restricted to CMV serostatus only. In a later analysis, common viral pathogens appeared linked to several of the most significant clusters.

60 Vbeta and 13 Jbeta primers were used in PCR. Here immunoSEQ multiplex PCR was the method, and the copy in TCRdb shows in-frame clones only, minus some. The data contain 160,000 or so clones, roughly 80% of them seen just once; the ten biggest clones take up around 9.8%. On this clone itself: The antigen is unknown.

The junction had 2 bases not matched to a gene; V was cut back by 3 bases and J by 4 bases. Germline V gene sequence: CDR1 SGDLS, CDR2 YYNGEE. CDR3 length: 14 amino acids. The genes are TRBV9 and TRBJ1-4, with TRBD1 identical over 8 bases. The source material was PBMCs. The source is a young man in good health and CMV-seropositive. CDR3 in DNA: TGTGCCAGCAGCGCCGGGACAGGTAATGAAAAACTGTTTTTT. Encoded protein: CASSAGTGNEKLFF.